These 28 T cell receptor beta chains originate from one sample sequenced in a study of coeliac disease. Profiled with immunoSEQ multiplex PCR; TCRdb holds only in-frame clones, not every one. The sample holds under 10,000 clones, around three fifths seen once. Sequenced sample: intraepithelial lymphocytes from the gut. These receptors originate from a woman between 55 and 75 years old with celiac disease.

This clone has more than one count but fewer than ten. V usage is TRBV15 and J usage is TRBJ2-1; D unclear. Per the germline V gene, CDR1 is LNHNV and CDR2 is YYDKDF (reference sequence). V lost 4 bases and J 10 bases, leaving 11 bases between the germline ends. The CDR3 runs 12 residues. CDR3 sequence: CATSTTPNEQFF. CDR3 DNA: TGTGCCACCAGCACGACTCCCAACGAGCAGTTCTTC.

A single count supports this clone. The chain recombines TRBV7-3 with TRBJ2-1; perhaps TRBD2 as D (5 bases). V was pared by 1 base and J by 8 bases, with 6 bases between. The CDR3 spans 12 residues. The V gene's germline CDR1 is SGHTA and CDR2 FQGTGA. This CDR3 is CASSLRTDEQFF. The CDR3 DNA is TGTGCCAGCAGCTTAAGGACTGATGAGCAGTTCTTC.

V gene TRBV9 combines with J gene TRBJ2-7; possibly TRBD2 for D (5 bases). Deletions cut 0 bases from V and 0 bases from J, with 7 bases between. The CDR3 spans 14 residues. Germline CDR1 SGDLS, CDR2 YYNGEE. DNA for the CDR3: TGTGCCAGCAGCGTAGGAGGGCGCTCCTACGAGCAGTACTTC. Its translation is CASSVGGRSYEQYF. The whole variable domain, remainder taken from reference TRBV9 and TRBJ2-7, is DSGVTQTPKHLITATGQRVTLRCSPRSGDLSVYWYQQSLDQGLQFLIQYYNGEERAKGNILERFSAQQFPDLHSELNLSSLELGDSALYFCASSVGGRSYEQYFGPGTRLTVT.

The chain employs TRBV6-5 and TRBJ2-1; D is unresolved. From germline, CDR1 is MNHEY and CDR2 SVGAGI. CDR3 length: 11 residues. With 4 bases removed from V and 9 bases from J, the gap between germline ends came to 7 bases. CDR3 loop: CASSSGGEQFF. DNA for the CDR3: TGTGCCAGCAGTTCGGGTGGTGAGCAGTTCTTC.

The chain combines TRBV2 with TRBJ2-5, with D hard to call. V was cut by 7 bases and J by 5 bases, with 11 bases left in between. CDR1 SNHLY and CDR2 FYNNEI come from the germline V gene. This CDR3 is 12 amino acids long. In DNA form, the CDR3 reads TGTGCCAGCAAAATCGAGGCGGAGACCCAGTACTTC. Its protein product is CASKIEAETQYF.

This clone was seen a single time. The genes are TRBV28 and TRBJ1-5, with no clear D. Trimming cost V 1 base and J 7 bases, with 14 bases left between them. The CDR3 runs to 15 residues. CDR1 is MDHEN, CDR2 SYDVKM, per germline. The CDR3 spells CASSLLVDTHQPQHF. CDR3 DNA sequence: TGTGCCAGCAGTTTATTAGTAGATACTCACCAGCCCCAGCATTTT. Complete variable domain (other parts from reference TRBV28 and TRBJ1-5): DVKVTQSSRYLVKRTGEKVFLECVQDMDHENMFWYRQDPGLGLRLIYFSYDVKMKEKGDIPEGYSVSREKKERFSLILESASTNQTSMYLCASSLLVDTHQPQHFGDGTRLSIL.

The chain employs TRBV30 and TRBJ1-1; D gene ambiguous. CDR3 size: 13 residues. CDR1 is GTSNPN, CDR2 SVGIG, per germline (reference sequence). V was trimmed by 3 bases and J by 5 bases, leaving 13 bases between them. The DNA of the CDR3 is TGTGCCTGGAGCTCTGGGGAGGGAACTGAAGCTTTCTTT. The encoded protein is CAWSSGEGTEAFF.

CDR3 protein: CASSSPPEETQYF. CDR3 in DNA: TGTGCCAGCAGCTCCCCCCCTGAAGAGACCCAGTACTTC. The V gene is TRBV5-6, the J gene TRBJ2-5; D call uncertain. The CDR3 consists of 13 residues. V dropped 3 bases and J dropped 3 bases, with 9 bases sitting between them. Germline V gives CDR1 SGHDT, CDR2 YYEEEE.

The V gene is TRBV5-6, the J gene TRBJ2-4, with a possible D match to TRBD2 (5 bases). The V gene's germline CDR1 is SGHDT and CDR2 YYEEEE. The CDR3 contains 16 residues. Trimming took off 5 bases at V and 2 bases at J, with 17 bases between the two ends. Here the CDR3 reads CASSGWETSTKNIQYF. The CDR3 coding sequence is TGTGCCAGCAGTGGGTGGGAGACCTCGACCAAAAACATTCAGTACTTC. The full variable domain, completed using reference TRBV5-6 and TRBJ2-4, is DAGVTQSPTHLIKTRGQQVTLRCSPKSGHDTVSWYQQALGQGPQFIFQYYEEEERQRGNFPDRFSGHQFPNYSSELNVNALLLGDSALYLCASSGWETSTKNIQYFGAGTRLSVL.

As to this clone: One junction end disagrees with the germline gene, perhaps due to a read error. Written as DNA, the CDR3 is TGTGCTAGCAGCTTAGGCGACGGTGGAGGCTACAATGAGCAGTTCTTC. This sequence encodes CASSLGDGGGYNEQFF. The chain recombines TRBV7-7 with TRBJ2-1, with D possibly being TRBD2 (5 bases). Germline V gene sequence: CDR1 SSHAT, CDR2 FNYEAQ (reference sequence). The CDR3 is 16 residues long.

The genes are TRBV6-1 and TRBJ1-3; tentatively, D is TRBD1 (6 bases). This CDR3 spans 12 amino acids. Germline values: CDR1 MNHNS, CDR2 SASEGT. Trimming took off 7 bases at V and 7 bases at J, with 11 bases between the two ends. The CDR3, as DNA: TGTGCCAGCAAGACAGGTAGCAACACCATATATTTT. It yields the protein CASKTGSNTIYF.

The J gene is TRBJ1-1, the V gene TRBV28; 10 bases fit TRBD1. There are 15 residues in the CDR3. Trimming took 2 bases from V and 4 from J; bases not matched to a gene: 4. The V gene's germline CDR1 is MDHEN and CDR2 SYDVKM. The CDR3 here is CASSLMGTGVTEAFF. CDR3 coding DNA: TGTGCCAGCAGTTTAATGGGGACAGGGGTCACTGAAGCTTTCTTT.

This clone was recorded only once. V usage is TRBV4-2 and J usage is TRBJ2-1, with TRBD2 identical over 13 bases. The CDR3 sequence is 17 residues long. Trimming cost V 3 bases and J 7 bases; bases outside gene matches: 9. CDR1 and CDR2 from the germline V gene are LGHNA and YNFKEQ. This CDR3 reads CASSQTSGLAGPNEQFF. The CDR3 region has the DNA TGTGCCAGCAGCCAGACCTCGGGACTAGCGGGACCAAATGAGCAGTTCTTC.

The rearrangement links TRBV7-9 to TRBJ2-1; possibly TRBD2 for D (8 bases). The V and J ends lost 5 bases and 6 bases respectively, with 14 bases between them. This CDR3 has 14 residues. From germline, CDR1 is SEHNR and CDR2 FQNEAQ (reference sequence). The CDR3 region has the DNA TGTGCCAGCAGCCACAGGGGACTAGGCAATGAGCAGTTCTTC. Translated, it gives CASSHRGLGNEQFF.

V gene TRBV6-5 combines with J gene TRBJ1-5, with 7 bases lining up with TRBD1. The CDR3 loop spans 14 amino acids. The V and J ends lost 5 bases and 2 bases, in that order; junction bases with no gene match: 3. The germline V gene has CDR1 MNHEY and CDR2 SVGAGI. CDR3 in amino acids: CASSRQGGNQPQHF. The CDR3 DNA sequence: TGTGCCAGCAGTCGACAGGGAGGCAATCAGCCCCAGCATTTT.

This chain connects TRBV19 to TRBJ2-2; maybe TRBD1 (6 bases). The length of the CDR3 is 14 residues. V lost 3 bases, J lost 5 bases, and 10 bases lay in between. CDR1 is LNHDA, CDR2 SQIVND, per germline (reference sequence). CDR3 loop: CASSMRGGTGELFF. CDR3 coding DNA: TGTGCCAGTAGTATGAGAGGGGGTACCGGGGAGCTGTTTTTT. Together with reference TRBV19 and TRBJ2-2, the CDR3 gives the full variable domain: DGGITQSPKYLFRKEGQNVTLSCEQNLNHDAMYWYRQDPGQGLRLIYYSQIVNDFQKGDIAEGYSVSREKKESFPLTVTSAQKNPTAFYLCASSMRGGTGELFFGEGSRLTVL.

J is TRBJ2-2 and V is TRBV14; D call uncertain. Germline loops: CDR1 SGHDN, CDR2 FVKESK. Trimming shortened V by 5 bases and J by 3 bases, and 7 bases separated the two germline ends. The length of the CDR3 is 13 residues. CDR3 residues: CASSVTHTGELFF. The CDR3 DNA reads as TGTGCCAGCAGCGTCACTCACACCGGGGAGCTGTTTTTT. Filled out from reference TRBV14 and TRBJ2-2, the complete variable domain reads EAGVTQFPSHSVIEKGQTVTLRCDPISGHDNLYWYRRVMGKEIKFLLHFVKESKQDESGMPNNRFLAERTGGTYSTLKVQPAELEDSGVYFCASSVTHTGELFFGEGSRLTVL.

This clone showed up just once. J is TRBJ2-5 and V is TRBV6-1, with D tentatively TRBD2 (6 bases). This CDR3 contains 14 residues. CDR1 MNHNS and CDR2 SASEGT come from the germline V gene. V gave up 3 bases and J gave up 6 bases, with 14 bases separating them. CDR3: CASSDSGGIKTQYF. The DNA of the CDR3 is TGTGCCAGCAGTGATTCAGGAGGGATTAAGACCCAGTACTTC.

This clone was detected a few times. The V and J genes are TRBV6-6 and TRBJ2-7, with D possibly TRBD1 on 5 matching bases. The length of the CDR3 is 16 residues. Trimming took 8 bases from V and 2 from J, leaving 22 bases between them. Germline V gene sequence: CDR1 MNHNY, CDR2 SVGAGI (reference sequence). Here the CDR3 reads CASARLGPTVPYEQYF. CDR3 nucleotide sequence: TGTGCCAGCGCCCGATTGGGGCCAACGGTACCCTACGAGCAGTACTTC.

The chain recombines TRBV29-1 with TRBJ2-7, with 9 positions matching TRBD1. Trimming took 5 bases from V and 5 from J; bases not matched to a gene: 13. The CDR3 is 15 residues long. Germline CDR1 and CDR2: SQVTM and ANQGSEA. The CDR3 loop is CSVTPPGQGYDEQYF. In nucleotides, the CDR3 is TGCAGCGTTACCCCCCCGGGACAGGGTTACGACGAGCAGTACTTC.

The V and J genes are TRBV19 and TRBJ2-7; the match to TRBD1 covers 11 bases. J lost 0 bases, V lost 4 bases, and 2 bases had no gene match. Germline V lookup: CDR1 LNHDA, CDR2 SQIVND (reference sequence). This CDR3 has 15 residues. CDR3 amino acids: CASSSGQGASYEQYF. The CDR3 nucleotides read TGTGCCAGTAGTAGCGGACAGGGGGCCTCCTACGAGCAGTACTTC.

Only one count was recorded for this clone. The chain joins TRBV7-3 to TRBJ2-2; D is possibly TRBD2 (5 bases). The CDR3 has 14 amino acids. From germline, CDR1 is SGHTA and CDR2 FQGTGA. Trimming removed 5 bases at V and 9 bases at J, with 16 bases between. The CDR3: CASSLQPGIRELFF. CDR3 DNA sequence: TGTGCCAGCAGCCTCCAACCGGGGATCCGGGAGCTGTTTTTT.

This clone was observed a handful of times. The V and J genes are TRBV7-6 and TRBJ1-5, with D unresolved. V was trimmed by 0 bases and J by 0 bases, leaving 6 bases between them. The germline V gene encodes CDR1 SGHVS and CDR2 FNYEAQ. The CDR3 consists of 15 residues. The CDR3 DNA reads TGTGCCAGCAGCTTAGCCCTCGGTAGCAATCAGCCCCAGCATTTT. Its protein is CASSLALGSNQPQHF.

The gene calls are TRBV18 and TRBJ1-1; 8 nucleotides line up with TRBD1. The CDR3 extends over 15 amino acids. In germline, CDR1 is KGHSH, CDR2 LQKENI. The V and J ends lost 3 bases and 5 bases, in that order; junction bases with no gene match: 8. CDR3 sequence reads: CASSPSVRTGTEAFF. The CDR3 nucleotides read TGTGCCAGCTCACCGAGCGTCCGGACAGGGACTGAAGCTTTCTTT.

The V and J genes are TRBV7-2 and TRBJ2-1; D call uncertain. Germline V CDR1 and CDR2: SGHTA, FQGNSA. The CDR3 has 14 residues. Trimming took 2 bases from V and 5 from J, leaving 10 bases between them. As DNA, the CDR3 is TGTGCCAGCAGCTTACGCCCACAAGACAATGAGCAGTTCTTC. This translates into CASSLRPQDNEQFF.

V is TRBV5-6 and J is TRBJ2-2, with D maybe TRBD1 (6 bases). This CDR3 is 17 amino acids long. Germline lookup yields CDR1 SGHDT and CDR2 YYEEEE. Deletions cut 0 bases from V and 5 bases from J, with 17 bases between. CDR3 residues: CASSLAGLQGGTGELFF. CDR3 DNA sequence: TGTGCCAGCAGCTTGGCCGGGCTACAGGGCGGAACCGGGGAGCTGTTTTTT.

The V call is TRBV2, the J call TRBJ2-7; a weak D match, TRBD2 (5 bases). The CDR3 runs to 11 residues. The V gene lost 10 bases and the J gene lost 3 bases, with 10 bases spanning the gap. In germline, CDR1 is SNHLY, CDR2 FYNNEI. For the CDR3, the DNA is TGTGCCATGGAGGAAAACTACGAGCAGTACTTC. Translating it yields CAMEENYEQYF. The full variable domain, its missing parts supplied by reference TRBV2 and TRBJ2-7, is EPEVTQTPSHQVTQMGQEVILRCVPISNHLYFYWYRQILGQKVEFLVSFYNNEISEKSEIFDDQFSVERPDGSNFTLKIRSTKLEDSAMYFCAMEENYEQYFGPGTRLTVT.

V is TRBV19 and J is TRBJ2-2, with D possibly being TRBD1 (5 bases). CDR1 and CDR2 from the germline V gene are LNHDA and SQIVND (reference sequence). This CDR3 is 15 amino acids long. V was cut by 1 base and J by 5 bases, with 11 bases left in between. CDR3 nucleotide sequence: TGTGCCAGTAGTATAGGGACAATCGGAACCGGGGAGCTGTTTTTT. Translated: CASSIGTIGTGELFF.